The 2 T cell receptor beta chains given below trace back to one sample, sequenced in a study of cytomegalovirus exposure and HLA in healthy donors. Sequenced by immunoSEQ multiplex PCR; TCRdb stores in-frame clones only, minus some. The table shows 200,000 to 250,000 clones, with around 78% occurring only once. The sequenced sample was PBMCs. These receptors originate from a woman aged 18 to 35 in good health and CMV-seronegative.

This chain connects TRBV30 to TRBJ1-4; 9 nucleotides line up with TRBD1. The V gene end was trimmed by 1 base and the J gene end by 13 bases; junction bases not matched to a gene: 7. CDR1 GTSNPN and CDR2 SVGIG come from the germline V gene (reference sequence). The CDR3 has 13 residues. The CDR3 DNA reads as TGTGCCTGGAGTGCCGGGACAGGGCTTGGACTGTTTTTT. This codes for CAWSAGTGLGLFF.

This clone was seen a few times. The gene calls are TRBV27 and TRBJ1-2; 8 bases line up with TRBD1. V was pared by 7 bases and J by 4 bases, with 11 bases of the junction left unmatched. The CDR3 runs to 15 residues. Germline loops: CDR1 MNHEY, CDR2 SMNVEV (reference sequence). The CDR3 DNA is TGTGCCAGCAAACAGGGGGAGGGGGATCGCTATGGCTACACCTTC. As protein: CASKQGEGDRYGYTF.